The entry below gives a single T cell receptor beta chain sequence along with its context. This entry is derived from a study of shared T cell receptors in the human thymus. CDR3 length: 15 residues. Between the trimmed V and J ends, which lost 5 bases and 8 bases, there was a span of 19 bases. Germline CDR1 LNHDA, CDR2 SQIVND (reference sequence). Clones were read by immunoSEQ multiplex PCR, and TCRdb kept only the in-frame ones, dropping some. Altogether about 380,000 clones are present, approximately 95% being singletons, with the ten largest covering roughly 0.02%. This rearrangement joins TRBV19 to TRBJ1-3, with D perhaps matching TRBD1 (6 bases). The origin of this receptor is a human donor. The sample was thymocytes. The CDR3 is CASSPHGGGVDTIYF. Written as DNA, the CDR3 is TGTGCCAGTAGTCCCCATGGGGGGGGCGTGGACACCATATATTTT.